A selection of T cell receptor beta chains follows, all from one sample in a study of beta chain features in type 1 diabetes. The assay was immunoSEQ multiplex PCR, and TCRdb's table has in-frame clones only and misses some. Here the sample spans 120,000 to 150,000 clones, roughly 48% being singletons. Sequencing was done on a sample of Tregs from blood. All receptors derive from a man younger than 35 in good health. The CDR3 runs from the conserved cysteine through the conserved F or W. The order of the fields is clone size, J gene, D gene, V gene, CDR3 protein, CDR3 DNA. The D gene is left open where the match is weak. Where a row states a size, it is once, few, many or the class of an expanded clone; other rows omit it.

>few|TRBJ2-3|TRBD2|TRBV2
CASTSIWRGGDTQYF
TGTGCCAGCACCTCGATTTGGCGGGGGGGAGATACGCAGTATTTT
>few|TRBJ1-6|.|TRBV4-3
CASSQEIRGMNSPLHF
TGCGCCAGCAGCCAAGAAATAAGGGGAATGAATTCACCCCTCCACTTT
>.|TRBJ2-1|TRBD1|TRBV9
CASTVQGAAYNEQFF
TGTGCCAGCACCGTCCAGGGGGCCGCCTACAATGAGCAGTTCTTC
>.|TRBJ2-1|.|TRBV7-9
CAAPAGQSYNEQFF
TGTGCAGCCCCAGCGGGACAAAGCTACAATGAGCAGTTCTTC
>.|TRBJ2-4|.|TRBV7-9
CASSFSGVAKNIQYF
TGTGCCAGCAGCTTTTCCGGGGTAGCCAAAAACATTCAGTACTTC
>.|TRBJ1-1|TRBD1|TRBV18
CASSIGQGAWNTEAFF
TGTGCCAGCTCAATAGGACAGGGGGCCTGGAACACTGAAGCTTTCTTT
>.|TRBJ2-1|TRBD1|TRBV7-9
CASGTGVVGHNEQFF
TGTGCCAGCGGGACAGGGGTTGTAGGGCACAATGAGCAGTTCTTC
>.|TRBJ1-1|TRBD1|TRBV4-3
CASSDTGTGYAEAFF
TGCGCCAGCAGCGACACCGGGACAGGGTACGCTGAAGCTTTCTTT
>.|TRBJ1-1|.|TRBV10-3
CAISDARTTEAFF
TGTGCCATCAGTGATGCCAGGACTACTGAAGCTTTCTTT
>once|TRBJ2-1|TRBD1|TRBV6-5
CASIKDRGPYNEQFF
TGTGCCAGCATTAAGGACAGGGGGCCCTACAATGAGCAGTTCTTC
>few|TRBJ2-2|TRBD2|TRBV6-6
CASSYWTSGGAGELFF
TGTGCCAGCAGTTACTGGACTAGCGGGGGGGCCGGGGAGCTGTTTTTT
>.|TRBJ2-3|.|TRBV27
CASSFLASTDTQYF
TGTGCCAGCAGTTTCCTGGCTAGCACAGATACGCAGTATTTT
>.|TRBJ1-2|TRBD1|TRBV29-1
CSWWTGEYGYTF
TGCAGTTGGTGGACAGGGGAGTATGGCTACACCTTC
>.|TRBJ2-5|.|TRBV5-1
CASSPDGGAALQTQYF
TGCGCCAGCAGCCCGGATGGGGGGGCAGCGCTGCAGACCCAGTACTTC
>.|TRBJ2-7|TRBD1|TRBV5-1
CASSHLRPGQAIEQYF
TGCGCCAGCAGCCACCTCCGACCGGGACAGGCAATCGAGCAGTACTTC
>few|TRBJ2-5|.|TRBV6-6
CASSAIRETQYF
TGTGCCAGCAGTGCGATACGGGAGACCCAGTACTTC
>once|TRBJ2-5|TRBD2|TRBV25-1
CASSRGLLAGEQETQYF
TGTGCCAGCAGCAGGGGGCTGCTAGCGGGGGAACAAGAGACCCAGTACTTC
>few|TRBJ1-2|TRBD1|TRBV29-1
CSVLDREFYGYTF
TGCAGCGTTCTGGACAGGGAATTCTATGGCTACACCTTC
>.|TRBJ1-2|.|TRBV6-5
CASSYTRRVGNYGYTF
TGTGCCAGCAGTTACACGAGGAGGGTTGGTAACTATGGCTACACCTTC
>once|TRBJ2-2|.|TRBV28
CASKTGRTGELFF
TGTGCCAGCAAGACAGGTCGCACCGGGGAGCTGTTTTTT
>.|TRBJ2-3|TRBD2|TRBV5-4
CASSASLAGGLLDTQYF
TGTGCCAGCAGCGCTAGCTTAGCGGGGGGGCTTTTGGATACGCAGTATTTT
>.|TRBJ2-5|.|TRBV19
CASSIGQEETQYF
TGTGCCAGTAGTATTGGGCAGGAAGAGACCCAGTACTTC
>.|TRBJ1-4|TRBD1|TRBV5-1
CASSLDGTGVVKLFF
TGCGCCAGCAGCTTGGATGGGACAGGGGTTGTAAAACTGTTTTTT
>.|TRBJ2-2|TRBD1|TRBV7-3
CASSLVGTGVTGELFF
TGTGCCAGCAGCTTAGTCGGGACAGGGGTTACCGGGGAGCTGTTTTTT
>few|TRBJ1-3|TRBD1|TRBV18
CASSLQGASGNTIYF
TGTGCCAGCTCACTGCAGGGGGCTTCTGGAAACACCATATATTTT
>.|TRBJ1-1|.|TRBV4-2
CASSQVGGASSMNTEAFF
TGTGCCAGCAGCCAAGTCGGAGGGGCCAGTTCAATGAACACTGAAGCTTTCTTT
>.|TRBJ2-1|TRBD2|TRBV4-2
CASSPAGEVYEQFF
TGTGCCAGCAGCCCGGCGGGAGAGGTCTATGAGCAGTTCTTC
>.|TRBJ1-5|TRBD1|TRBV6-1
CASSVRTGGNQPQHF
TGTGCCAGCAGTGTAAGGACAGGGGGCAATCAGCCCCAGCATTTT
>.|TRBJ1-4|.|TRBV7-2
CASSPRQNEKLFF
TGTGCCAGCAGCCCACGACAGAATGAAAAACTGTTTTTT
>few|TRBJ1-3|.|TRBV4-2
CASSHETGDAGNTIYF
TGTGCCAGCAGCCACGAAACGGGGGATGCTGGAAACACCATATATTTT
>.|TRBJ1-2|.|TRBV30
CDRVGYTF
TGTGATCGGGTTGGCTACACCTTC
>.|TRBJ2-1|TRBD2|TRBV4-3
CASSQEGLAGVYNEQFF
TGCGCCAGCAGCCAAGAGGGCCTAGCGGGAGTCTACAATGAGCAGTTCTTC
>.|TRBJ2-6|TRBD1|TRBV28
CASSIRGLGANVLTF
TGTGCCAGCAGTATCAGGGGGCTTGGGGCCAACGTCCTGACTTTC
>.|TRBJ1-2|.|TRBV29-1
CSVSGGKLQRGYTF
TGCAGCGTTTCCGGGGGGAAACTCCAGCGTGGCTACACCTTC
>.|TRBJ1-2|.|TRBV29-1
CSVFLSDRRYGYTF
TGCAGCGTTTTTCTTTCCGACAGGCGCTATGGCTACACCTTC
>.|TRBJ2-5|.|TRBV4-3
CASSPDPWTAINQETQYF
TGCGCCAGCAGCCCAGATCCTTGGACAGCGATTAATCAAGAGACCCAGTACTTC
>few|TRBJ1-5|.|TRBV7-9
CASSSQFNQPQHF
TGTGCCAGCAGCTCCCAGTTCAATCAGCCCCAGCATTTT
>.|TRBJ2-5|TRBD2|TRBV11-2
CASSSRLAGWGTQYF
TGTGCCAGCAGCTCCCGACTAGCGGGATGGGGGACCCAGTACTTC
>.|TRBJ2-5|.|TRBV9
CASSVEGGHQETQYF
TGTGCCAGCAGCGTAGAAGGAGGGCATCAAGAGACCCAGTACTTC
>.|TRBJ1-2|.|TRBV10-3
CALHGAGNYGYTF
TGTGCCCTTCATGGGGCGGGGAACTATGGCTACACCTTC
>few|TRBJ2-1|.|TRBV29-1
CSVDLAPTYPFF
TGCAGCGTTGACCTAGCGCCGACATATCCATTCTTC
>.|TRBJ2-1|.|TRBV6-4
CASSDPSRGNEQFF
TGTGCCAGCAGTGACCCTAGCAGGGGTAATGAGCAGTTCTTC
>.|TRBJ2-3|TRBD1|TRBV5-1
CASSLDRVTDTQYF
TGCGCCAGCAGCCTGGACAGGGTCACAGATACGCAGTATTTT
>.|TRBJ2-7|TRBD1|TRBV9
CASSTQGQSYEQYF
TGTGCCAGCTCGACCCAGGGACAGAGCTACGAGCAGTACTTC
>few|TRBJ2-1|TRBD2|TRBV5-1
CASSALAGLYNEQFF
TGCGCCAGCAGCGCGTTAGCGGGGCTCTACAATGAGCAGTTCTTC
>.|TRBJ2-6|TRBD1|TRBV4-3
CASSRDRGLGGANVLTF
TGCGCCAGCAGCCGAGACAGGGGGTTAGGTGGGGCCAACGTCCTGACTTTC
>few|TRBJ1-1|TRBD1|TRBV6-6
CASSGAGTVTTEAFF
TGTGCCAGCAGTGGCGCGGGGACAGTGACCACTGAAGCTTTCTTT
>once|TRBJ1-1|.|TRBV7-9
CASSFPGYGNTEAFF
TGTGCCAGCAGCTTCCCGGGGTACGGGAACACTGAAGCTTTCTTT
>.|TRBJ1-1|.|TRBV6-5
CASAPGGNTEAFF
TGTGCCAGCGCCCCCGGGGGGAACACTGAAGCTTTCTTT
>.|TRBJ2-7|TRBD2|TRBV7-2
CASSLESLPGGPPYEQYF
TGTGCCAGCAGCTTAGAGTCATTGCCGGGGGGGCCTCCCTACGAGCAGTACTTC
>.|TRBJ1-5|TRBD1|TRBV2
CASSATGTEVNQPQHF
TGTGCCAGCAGCGCTACCGGGACAGAAGTCAATCAGCCCCAGCATTTT
>.|TRBJ2-7|.|TRBV5-1
CASSLALLPGYEQYF
TGCGCCAGCAGCTTGGCTCTCCTTCCGGGCTACGAGCAGTACTTC
>.|TRBJ2-3|TRBD2|TRBV7-9
CASSLGMLAVLGDTQYF
TGTGCCAGCAGCTTAGGGATGCTAGCGGTATTAGGAGATACGCAGTATTTT
>.|TRBJ2-3|TRBD2|TRBV5-1
CASSLGLAGHPGTDTQYF
TGCGCCAGCAGCTTGGGACTAGCGGGACACCCGGGCACAGATACGCAGTATTTT
>once|TRBJ1-2|TRBD1|TRBV5-1
CASSALGQNYGYTF
TGCGCCAGCAGCGCCTTGGGACAGAACTATGGCTACACCTTC
>.|TRBJ1-2|.|TRBV6-5
CASSYSVLPNYGYTF
TGTGCCAGCAGTTACTCGGTACTCCCTAACTATGGCTACACCTTC
>.|TRBJ1-2|TRBD1|TRBV7-2
CASSLYGSQGNYGYTF
TGTGCCAGCAGCCTATATGGGTCACAGGGGAACTATGGCTACACCTTC
>.|TRBJ2-1|TRBD2|TRBV28
CASSGSSGGSSYNEQFF
TGTGCCAGCAGCGGCAGTAGCGGGGGGAGCTCCTACAATGAGCAGTTCTTC
>.|TRBJ2-5|.|TRBV7-6
CASSLVQETQYF
TGTGCCAGCAGCTTAGTACAAGAGACCCAGTACTTC
>.|TRBJ1-5|TRBD1|TRBV5-6
CASSWTGDNQPQHF
TGTGCCAGCAGCTGGACAGGGGACAATCAGCCCCAGCATTTT